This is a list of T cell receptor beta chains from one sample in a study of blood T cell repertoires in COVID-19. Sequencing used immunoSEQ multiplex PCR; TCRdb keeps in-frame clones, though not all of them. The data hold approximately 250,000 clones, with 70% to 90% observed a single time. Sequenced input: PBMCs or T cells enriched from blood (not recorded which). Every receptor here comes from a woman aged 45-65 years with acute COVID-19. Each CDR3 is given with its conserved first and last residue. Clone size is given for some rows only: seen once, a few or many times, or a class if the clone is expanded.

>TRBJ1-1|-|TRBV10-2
CASSDGLGRRARTEAFF
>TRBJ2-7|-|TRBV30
CAWSLTGRDYEQYF
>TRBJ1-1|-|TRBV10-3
CATRQFGTEAFF
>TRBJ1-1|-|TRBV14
CASMGAYNTEAFF
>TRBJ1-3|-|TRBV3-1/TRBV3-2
CASSPFNSPGNTIYF
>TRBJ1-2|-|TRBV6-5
CASSYGPNGGYGYTF
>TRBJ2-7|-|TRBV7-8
CASSLGRSYEQYF
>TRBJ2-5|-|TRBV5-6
CASSQAGREETQYF
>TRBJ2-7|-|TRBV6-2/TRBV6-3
CASSYFSGGYEQYF
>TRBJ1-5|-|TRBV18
CASSREQGPNQPQHF
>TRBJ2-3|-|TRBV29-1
CSVDIAGVYTQYF
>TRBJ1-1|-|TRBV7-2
CASRSGYTEAFF
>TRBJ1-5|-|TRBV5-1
CASSLGGGGSQPQHF
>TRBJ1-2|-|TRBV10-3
CAISDMTGGYGYTF
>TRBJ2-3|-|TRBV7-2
CASSLHTAGGDTQYF
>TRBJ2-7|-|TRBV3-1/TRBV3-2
CASSNGQTYEQYF
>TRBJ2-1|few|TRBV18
CASSPISGDYNEQFF
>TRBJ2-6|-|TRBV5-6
CASALNRVSLTF
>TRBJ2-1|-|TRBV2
CASTGAGDPYNEQFF
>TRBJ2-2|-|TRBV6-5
CASSLLRNTGELFF
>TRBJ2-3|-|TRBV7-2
CASSLGEADTQYF
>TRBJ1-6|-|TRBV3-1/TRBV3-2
CASSHPGQLNSPLHF
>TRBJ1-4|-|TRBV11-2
CASSQELLANEKLFF
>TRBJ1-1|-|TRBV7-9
CASSLVAENTEAFF
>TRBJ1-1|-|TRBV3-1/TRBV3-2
CASSQVGRGRLLMNTEAFF